A selection of T cell receptor beta chains follows, all from one sample in a study of blood T cell repertoires in COVID-19. This table comes from immunoSEQ multiplex PCR, and its TCRdb copy is limited to in-frame clones, with some not included. The sample includes roughly 300,000 clones, 80% to 95% seen only once; the top ten take roughly 1.1%. Source material: PBMCs or T cells enriched from blood (not recorded which). These receptors were taken from a woman under 40 who had recovered from COVID-19. Both conserved end residues are part of each CDR3. The order of the fields is clone size, D gene, V gene, J gene, CDR3 length, CDR3 DNA, CDR3 protein. A D gene is named only where the DNA matches it firmly. Size values are once, few and many counts, or a class for expanded clones, and some rows have none.

size: -; D: TRBD1; V: TRBV29-1; J: TRBJ1-3; length: 13; DNA: TGCAGCGTGGGACAGGGCTCTGGAAACACCATATATTTT; CDR3: CSVGQGSGNTIYF
size: -; D: TRBD1; V: TRBV6-2/TRBV6-3; J: TRBJ1-2; length: 17; DNA: TGTGCCAGCAGTTACCTTGTGTGGGACAGCGGGCTTGATGGCTACACCTTC; CDR3: CASSYLVWDSGLDGYTF
size: -; D: TRBD1; V: TRBV10-3; J: TRBJ1-2; length: 13; DNA: TGTGCCGCCCAGGAGGGGACAGCCTATGGCTACACCTTC; CDR3: CAAQEGTAYGYTF
size: -; D: -; V: TRBV6-5; J: TRBJ1-1; length: 13; DNA: TGTGCCAGCATGGCCCAGTGGAACACTGAAGCTTTCTTT; CDR3: CASMAQWNTEAFF
size: -; D: -; V: TRBV7-9; J: TRBJ2-1; length: 15; DNA: TGTGCCAGCAGCCAAAGACGGGTCTCCTACAATGAGCAGTTCTTC; CDR3: CASSQRRVSYNEQFF
size: few; D: -; V: TRBV2; J: TRBJ1-5; length: 15; DNA: TGTGCCAGCAGTGTACAGACATCTAGCAATCAGCCCCAGCATTTT; CDR3: CASSVQTSSNQPQHF
size: -; D: -; V: TRBV20-1; J: TRBJ2-1; length: 11; DNA: TGCAGTGCTAGAGATCCGAATGAGCAGTTCTTC; CDR3: CSARDPNEQFF
size: once; D: -; V: TRBV7-2; J: TRBJ2-5; length: 14; DNA: TGTGCCAGCAGCTTAGGACAGACTCAAGAGACCCAGTACTTC; CDR3: CASSLGQTQETQYF
size: -; D: TRBD2; V: TRBV27; J: TRBJ2-7; length: 13; DNA: TGTGCCAGCAGGACTAGCGGAACTTACGAGCAGTACTTC; CDR3: CASRTSGTYEQYF
size: -; D: TRBD1; V: TRBV30; J: TRBJ1-4; length: 15; DNA: TGTGCCTGGAGTGACGACAGGGGGACTAATGAAAAACTGTTTTTT; CDR3: CAWSDDRGTNEKLFF
size: -; D: TRBD2; V: TRBV19; J: TRBJ2-1; length: 13; DNA: TGTGCCAGTAGTATAGGCGGGAGGGGTGAGCAGTTCTTC; CDR3: CASSIGGRGEQFF
size: -; D: TRBD2; V: TRBV7-2; J: TRBJ2-6; length: 17; DNA: TGTGCCAGCAGGGGGCTAGCGGAAGGCTCTGGGGCCAACGTCCTGACTTTC; CDR3: CASRGLAEGSGANVLTF
size: -; D: -; V: TRBV9; J: TRBJ1-6; length: 16; DNA: TGTGCCAGCAGCGGCCCATCCGGGACCTATAATTCACCCCTCCACTTT; CDR3: CASSGPSGTYNSPLHF
size: -; D: TRBD1; V: TRBV5-5; J: TRBJ1-2; length: 15; DNA: TGTGCCAGCGGATCCGACAGGGGGCTCGACTATGGCTACACCTTC; CDR3: CASGSDRGLDYGYTF
size: -; D: -; V: TRBV6-1; J: TRBJ2-1; length: 13; DNA: TGTGCCAGCAGTGAATTTGCTAACCGTGAGCAGTTCTTC; CDR3: CASSEFANREQFF
size: few; D: TRBD2; V: TRBV11-2; J: TRBJ2-2; length: 15; DNA: TGTGCCAGCAGCTTACAGCGGGAGTTGATCGGGGAGCTGTTTTTT; CDR3: CASSLQRELIGELFF
size: -; D: TRBD2; V: TRBV6-1; J: TRBJ2-1; length: 15; DNA: TGTGCCAGCAGTGACGGACTAGCGGGAGGAGATGAGCAGTTCTTC; CDR3: CASSDGLAGGDEQFF
size: once; D: TRBD1; V: TRBV28; J: TRBJ1-4; length: 13; DNA: TGTGCCAGCAGACCAGGGACAGCGGAGAAACTGTTTTTT; CDR3: CASRPGTAEKLFF
size: -; D: -; V: TRBV6-5; J: TRBJ2-5; length: 13; DNA: TGTGCCAGCAGTTACGGGGCAGCGGAGACCCAGTACTTC; CDR3: CASSYGAAETQYF
size: -; D: TRBD2; V: TRBV19; J: TRBJ2-1; length: 16; DNA: TGTGCCAGTAGTAACCCGCCGAGCGGGAGGTACAATGAGCAGTTCTTC; CDR3: CASSNPPSGRYNEQFF
size: -; D: TRBD2; V: TRBV5-1; J: TRBJ2-7; length: 15; DNA: TGCGCCAGCAGCACGGTAGCGGGAGGAGGCCACGAGCAGTACTTC; CDR3: CASSTVAGGGHEQYF
size: -; D: -; V: TRBV4-2; J: TRBJ2-5; length: 13; DNA: TGTGCCAGCAGCCAAGCTCCAGAAGAGACCCAGTACTTC; CDR3: CASSQAPEETQYF
size: -; D: TRBD1; V: TRBV28; J: TRBJ2-3; length: 15; DNA: TGTGCCAGCAGTTCCCCGGGACAGGGGACAGATACGCAGTATTTT; CDR3: CASSSPGQGTDTQYF
size: -; D: -; V: TRBV27; J: TRBJ1-4; length: 15; DNA: TGTGCCAGCAGTTTAGCAGGACAAGGGTATGAAAAACTGTTTTTT; CDR3: CASSLAGQGYEKLFF
size: once; D: TRBD1; V: TRBV30; J: TRBJ1-1; length: 12; DNA: TGCGGACAGGGTAAGGTGAACACTGAAGCTTTCTTT; CDR3: CGQGKVNTEAFF
size: -; D: -; V: TRBV4-3; J: TRBJ2-2; length: 15; DNA: TGCGCCAGCAGCCAAGGGACTCAGGGGACCGGGGAGCTGTTTTTT; CDR3: CASSQGTQGTGELFF
size: -; D: -; V: TRBV4-3; J: TRBJ1-1; length: 16; DNA: TGCGCCAGCAGCCAAGATCTTCGGGACATTTACACTGAAGCTTTCTTT; CDR3: CASSQDLRDIYTEAFF
size: -; D: TRBD2; V: TRBV6-2/TRBV6-3; J: TRBJ2-5; length: 14; DNA: TGTGCCAGCAGTTTCCCGGGACTAAAAGAGACCCAGTACTTC; CDR3: CASSFPGLKETQYF
size: -; D: -; V: TRBV18; J: TRBJ2-7; length: 12; DNA: TGTGCCAGCTCACCGGACTCTTACGAGCAGTACTTC; CDR3: CASSPDSYEQYF
size: -; D: -; V: TRBV18; J: TRBJ1-6; length: 14; DNA: TGTGCCAGCTCACCGTTGCAGGGTAATTCACCCCTCCACTTT; CDR3: CASSPLQGNSPLHF
size: once; D: -; V: TRBV9; J: TRBJ2-2; length: 15; DNA: TGTGCCAGCAGCGTAGGGGGGGTCGGCACCGGGGAGCTGTTTTTT; CDR3: CASSVGGVGTGELFF
size: -; D: -; V: TRBV7-8; J: TRBJ2-7; length: 17; DNA: TGTGCCAGCAGCTTAGTAGGTGGCGGACAGTCCCTTTACGAGCAGTACTTC; CDR3: CASSLVGGGQSLYEQYF
size: -; D: TRBD2; V: TRBV6-2/TRBV6-3; J: TRBJ2-7; length: 15; DNA: TGTGCCAGCAGCTCCCCTAGCGGGAGACACTACGAGCAGTACTTC; CDR3: CASSSPSGRHYEQYF
size: -; D: TRBD1; V: TRBV4-1; J: TRBJ1-2; length: 16; DNA: TGCGCCAGCAGCCCCTCCGGCCTGGACAGGGACTATGGCTACACCTTC; CDR3: CASSPSGLDRDYGYTF
size: once; D: TRBD1; V: TRBV7-6; J: TRBJ1-4; length: 14; DNA: TGTGCCAGCAGCCAGGACAGGGTTGGCGAAAAACTGTTTTTT; CDR3: CASSQDRVGEKLFF
size: -; D: -; V: TRBV4-2; J: TRBJ1-1; length: 19; DNA: TGTGCCAGCAGCCAAGATCTGAGACAGAATGTACCTATGAACACTGAAGCTTTCTTT; CDR3: CASSQDLRQNVPMNTEAFF
size: -; D: TRBD2; V: TRBV6-5; J: TRBJ2-5; length: 15; DNA: TGTGCCAGCAGGGCTAGCGGGGGGCCCCAAGAGACCCAGTACTTC; CDR3: CASRASGGPQETQYF
size: once; D: TRBD2; V: TRBV14; J: TRBJ2-7; length: 17; DNA: TGTGCCAGCAGCGGAGCGGGGCACCCGGGGCCCTTCTACGAGCAGTACTTC; CDR3: CASSGAGHPGPFYEQYF
size: -; D: -; V: TRBV7-3; J: TRBJ2-1; length: 13; DNA: TGTGCCAGCAGCCGCGAAGGGGCAAATGAGCAGTTCTTC; CDR3: CASSREGANEQFF
size: -; D: TRBD2; V: TRBV10-3; J: TRBJ2-1; length: 14; DNA: TGTGCCATCGGGAGCGGGAGGAGCCACAATGAGCAGTTCTTC; CDR3: CAIGSGRSHNEQFF
size: -; D: -; V: TRBV6-5; J: TRBJ2-3; length: 16; DNA: TGTGCCAGCAGTTACGTAAGGTTGTCGGGGGCAGATACGCAGTATTTT; CDR3: CASSYVRLSGADTQYF
size: -; D: -; V: TRBV5-1; J: TRBJ2-3; length: 14; DNA: TGCGCCAGCAGCTGGAGATCTAGCACAGATACGCAGTATTTT; CDR3: CASSWRSSTDTQYF
size: once; D: -; V: TRBV10-1; J: TRBJ2-3; length: 15; DNA: TGCGCCAGCAGTGAGTCTAGCGGCTTCACAGATACGCAGTATTTT; CDR3: CASSESSGFTDTQYF
size: -; D: -; V: TRBV11-2; J: TRBJ1-4; length: 14; DNA: TGTGCCAGCAGCCCATACACTACAGGGCCTGAACTGTTTTTT; CDR3: CASSPYTTGPELFF
size: -; D: -; V: TRBV30; J: TRBJ2-1; length: 12; DNA: TGTGCCTGGAGTGACAGGGATAGTGAGCAGTTCTTC; CDR3: CAWSDRDSEQFF
size: -; D: -; V: TRBV4-1; J: TRBJ1-1; length: 12; DNA: TGCGCCAGCAGCCAAGCCGGGACAGAAGCTTTCTTT; CDR3: CASSQAGTEAFF
size: -; D: -; V: TRBV7-3; J: TRBJ2-3; length: 13; DNA: TGTGCCAGCTCCTTTGGCGGGATGGATACGCAGTATTTT; CDR3: CASSFGGMDTQYF
size: -; D: -; V: TRBV7-9; J: TRBJ2-2; length: 15; DNA: TGTGCCAGCACCCGGACAGAGGGGTACACCGGGGAGCTGTTTTTT; CDR3: CASTRTEGYTGELFF
size: -; D: -; V: TRBV27; J: TRBJ1-5; length: 14; DNA: TGTGCCAGCCGGATTGGGGGGGGCAATCAGCCCCAGCATTTT; CDR3: CASRIGGGNQPQHF
size: few; D: -; V: TRBV20-1; J: TRBJ1-5; length: 16; DNA: TGCAGTGCTAGTCCATCGATGGGCAGTCTCAATCAGCCCCAGCATTTT; CDR3: CSASPSMGSLNQPQHF
size: once; D: -; V: TRBV10-3; J: TRBJ2-1; length: 13; DNA: TGTGCCATCAGTTTGGACAGTAACAATGAGCAGTTCTTC; CDR3: CAISLDSNNEQFF
size: -; D: -; V: TRBV5-1; J: TRBJ1-5; length: 17; DNA: TGCGCCAGCAGCTTGGGGACAGACACGCGGGGGGGTCAGCCCCAGCATTTT; CDR3: CASSLGTDTRGGQPQHF
size: -; D: -; V: TRBV19; J: TRBJ2-1; length: 12; DNA: TGTGCCAGTAGTATCCCAAATAATGAGCAGTTCTTC; CDR3: CASSIPNNEQFF
size: -; D: -; V: TRBV7-9; J: TRBJ2-2; length: 14; DNA: TGTGCCAGCAGCTTTACAGAAGCCACCGGGGAGCTGTTTTTT; CDR3: CASSFTEATGELFF
size: -; D: TRBD1; V: TRBV27; J: TRBJ2-2; length: 14; DNA: TGTGCCAGCAGCCGCGACGACAGGGCCGGGGAGCTGTTTTTT; CDR3: CASSRDDRAGELFF
size: -; D: -; V: TRBV6-5; J: TRBJ1-5; length: 14; DNA: TGTGCCAGCAGTTTTCAGGGAAGCAATCAGCCCCAGCATTTT; CDR3: CASSFQGSNQPQHF
size: -; D: -; V: TRBV20-1; J: TRBJ2-7; length: 16; DNA: TGCAGTGCTAGTGGGTTTGGCGGCCGCAGCTCCTACGAGCAGTACTTC; CDR3: CSASGFGGRSSYEQYF
size: -; D: TRBD2; V: TRBV4-1; J: TRBJ2-7; length: 15; DNA: TGCGCCAGCAGCCCAGTAGCGGGAGCCTCCTACGAGCAGTACTTC; CDR3: CASSPVAGASYEQYF
size: -; D: -; V: TRBV14; J: TRBJ2-7; length: 14; DNA: TGTGCCAGCAGTCTTGTCCCCGGTAGTAGCGAGCAGTACTTC; CDR3: CASSLVPGSSEQYF